Each of the 19 T cell receptor beta chains below was sequenced from the same sample in a study of blood T cell repertoires in COVID-19. Produced via immunoSEQ multiplex PCR; TCRdb's table is partial and in-frame only. The sample includes 100,000 or so clones, approximately 89% of them seen just once. Sequencing was carried out using peripheral blood. The receptor set was obtained from a human donor in a cohort sampled during active COVID-19.

The rearrangement links TRBV5-1 to TRBJ2-1; 7 bases map to TRBD2. The junction had 0 bases not matched to a gene; V was cut back by 4 bases and J by 5 bases. CDR1 is SGHRS and CDR2 is YFSETQ in the germline V gene. CDR3 length equals 12 residues. The CDR3, as DNA: TGCGCCAGCAGCGGGGGGGACAATGAGCAGTTCTTC. This translates into CASSGGDNEQFF. Variable domain in full (rest from reference TRBV5-1 and TRBJ2-1): KAGVTQTPRYLIKTRGQQVTLSCSPISGHRSVSWYQQTPGQGLQFLFEYFSETQRNKGNFPGRFSGRQFSNSRSEMNVSTLELGDSALYLCASSGGDNEQFFGPGTRLTVL.

The chain employs TRBV10-3 and TRBJ2-7; tentative D call: TRBD1 (5 bases). The CDR3 totals 14 residues. Germline V gene lookup returns CDR1 ENHRY and CDR2 SYGVKD. V was clipped by 0 bases and J by 3 bases, with 9 bases between them. CDR3 DNA: TGTGCCATCAGTGAGTCGGGGCTAAACTACGAGCAGTACTTC. It encodes CAISESGLNYEQYF.

The gene calls are TRBV18 and TRBJ2-2, with 7 bases fitting TRBD1. J was trimmed by 3 bases and V by 4 bases; bases with no gene match: 2. The CDR3 length is 14 residues. CDR1 and CDR2 from the germline V gene are KGHSH and LQKENI. The CDR3 loop is CASSLDRDTGELFF. The CDR3 DNA is TGTGCCAGCTCACTCGACAGGGACACCGGGGAGCTGTTTTTT.

V usage is TRBV4-2 and J usage is TRBJ2-3, with 11 bases aligning to TRBD2. The germline V gene has CDR1 LGHNA and CDR2 YNFKEQ. The length of the CDR3 is 17 residues. V was pared by 4 bases and J by 6 bases, with 12 bases of the junction left unmatched. The CDR3 coding sequence is TGTGCCAGCAGCCGAAGCGAACTAGCGGGAGCATCGGATACGCAGTATTTT. It specifies CASSRSELAGASDTQYF.

J is TRBJ2-3 and V is TRBV25-1; 12 bases match TRBD2. The length of the CDR3 is 15 residues. V gave up 1 base and J gave up 7 bases; unmatched junction bases: 3. Germline V gene lookup returns CDR1 MGHDK and CDR2 SYGVNS. The CDR3: CASSESSGREYTQYF. The CDR3 DNA reads as TGTGCCAGCAGTGAATCTAGCGGGAGGGAGTATACGCAGTATTTT.

The chain uses TRBV19 and TRBJ2-1, with TRBD2 matching over 8 bases. V was pared by 0 bases and J by 7 bases, with 14 bases of the junction left unmatched. Germline CDR1 and CDR2: LNHDA and SQIVND (reference sequence). This CDR3 is built from 18 residues. The chain's CDR3 is CASSIDRMIGLAVNEQFF. As DNA, the CDR3 is TGTGCCAGTAGTATAGATCGGATGATCGGACTAGCAGTGAATGAGCAGTTCTTC.

The J gene is TRBJ1-2, the V gene TRBV29-1; TRBD1 aligns across 8 bases. There are 13 residues in the CDR3. Germline V gene data show CDR1 as SQVTM and CDR2 as ANQGSEA. V lost 7 bases and J lost 8; bases outside the gene matches: 12. In DNA, the CDR3 is TGCAGCGGAAAAAACAGGGGGGTAGGCGGCTACACCTTC. It is translated as CSGKNRGVGGYTF.

In this sample, this clone turned up once. CDR3 protein: CASSQVAPLRSAGSTDTQYF. For the CDR3, the DNA is TGCGCCAGCAGCCAAGTGGCCCCCTTACGGAGTGCGGGGAGCACAGATACGCAGTATTTT. The chain joins TRBV4-3 to TRBJ2-3; tentatively, D is TRBD2 (6 bases). Germline CDR1 and CDR2: LGHNA and YSLEER. This CDR3 has 20 residues. V was trimmed by 1 base and J by 0 bases, leaving 23 bases between them.

This rearrangement joins TRBV10-3 to TRBJ2-1; no clear D gene. CDR3 size: 11 residues. Germline assignment: CDR1 ENHRY and CDR2 SYGVKD. The V gene lost 4 bases and the J gene lost 10 bases, with 8 bases spanning the gap. CDR3: CAISGLEEQFF. The DNA for the CDR3 is TGTGCCATCAGTGGGTTAGAAGAGCAGTTCTTC.

This chain links TRBV7-2 with TRBJ1-1, with a tentative D call TRBD1 (5 bases). The germline V gene has CDR1 SGHTA and CDR2 FQGNSA. Trimming stripped 0 bases from V and 0 bases from J, with 14 bases between. This CDR3 is built from 17 residues. The CDR3 region is CASSLARGAYMNTEAFF. The DNA for the CDR3 is TGTGCCAGCAGCTTAGCAAGGGGTGCGTACATGAACACTGAAGCTTTCTTT.

The chain joins TRBV29-1 to TRBJ2-3; the D gene is possibly TRBD2 (6 bases). V gave up 6 bases and J gave up 0 bases, with 16 bases separating them. CDR1 SQVTM and CDR2 ANQGSEA come from the germline V gene. The CDR3 loop spans 15 amino acids. CDR3 nucleotide sequence: TGCAGCGTCGCGGGGAGACAGCCTAGCACAGATACGCAGTATTTT. This translates into CSVAGRQPSTDTQYF.

The chain uses TRBV19 and TRBJ1-4, with 7 positions matching TRBD1. Trimming cost V 7 bases and J 6 bases; bases outside gene matches: 14. CDR1 is LNHDA and CDR2 is SQIVND in the germline V gene (reference sequence). The CDR3 is 16 amino acids. The CDR3 protein is CASTTGGGPGDEKLFF. The CDR3 region has the DNA TGTGCCAGTACCACTGGAGGGGGCCCCGGTGATGAAAAACTGTTTTTT.

CDR3 sequence: CASSFGTGVNNEQFF. DNA for the CDR3: TGTGCCAGCAGCTTTGGGACAGGGGTAAACAATGAGCAGTTCTTC. The genes are TRBV7-3 and TRBJ2-1, with 10 bases aligning to TRBD1. Looked up from germline, CDR1 is SGHTA and CDR2 is FQGTGA. V gave up 3 bases and J gave up 5 bases; unmatched junction bases: 4. The CDR3 spans 15 residues. Supplemented by reference TRBV7-3 and TRBJ2-1, the full variable domain reads GAGVSQTPSNKVTEKGKYVELRCDPISGHTALYWYRQSLGQGPEFLIYFQGTGAADDSGLPNDRFFAVRPEGSVSTLKIQRTERGDSAVYLCASSFGTGVNNEQFFGPGTRLTVL.

This chain links TRBV9 with TRBJ2-2; tentatively, D is TRBD1 (6 bases). The V end was cut by 2 bases, the J end by 1 base, with 9 bases between. Germline V gene data show CDR1 as SGDLS and CDR2 as YYNGEE. The CDR3 totals 15 residues. CDR3 nucleotides: TGTGCCAGCAGCGTTATGACAGGGAACACCGGGGAGCTGTTTTTT. Translation gives CASSVMTGNTGELFF.

The CDR3 region is CASNTRLMAGYEQYF. The CDR3 DNA follows: TGTGCCAGCAATACCCGGCTAATGGCAGGGTACGAGCAGTACTTC. The genes are TRBV28 and TRBJ2-7, with D perhaps TRBD1 (5 bases). This CDR3 is built from 15 residues. V lost 7 bases and J 4 bases, leaving 20 bases between the germline ends. CDR1 and CDR2 (germline): MDHEN, SYDVKM.

The rearrangement uses TRBV13 and TRBJ2-3; D unresolved. The V end lost 7 bases, the J end lost 0 bases, and 11 bases lay between the germline ends. CDR3 length: 14 residues. Germline V gene lookup returns CDR1 PRHDT and CDR2 FYEKMQ (reference sequence). The CDR3 is CASKILVSTDTQYF. CDR3 bases: TGTGCCAGCAAGATCCTAGTGAGCACAGATACGCAGTATTTT.

The rearrangement uses TRBV2 and TRBJ1-5, with 8 bases aligning to TRBD1. Germline-derived CDR1 and CDR2 are SNHLY and FYNNEI. There are 14 residues in the CDR3. V lost 7 bases to trimming and J lost 5 bases; unmatched junction nucleotides: 7. The CDR3 here is CASTRQGSHQPQHF. DNA of the CDR3: TGTGCCAGCACTAGACAGGGGAGTCATCAGCCCCAGCATTTT.

The V and J genes are TRBV5-1 and TRBJ2-5, with 12 positions matching TRBD1. This CDR3 has 15 residues. The germline V gene has CDR1 SGHRS and CDR2 YFSETQ. Unmatched junction bases numbered 4, after V lost 4 bases and J lost 3 bases. CDR3 DNA: TGCGCCAGCAGCCCCGGGACAGGGGGCGAAGAGACCCAGTACTTC. It codes for CASSPGTGGEETQYF.

The chain is built from TRBV11-2 and TRBJ1-2; a possible D gene is TRBD1 (5 bases). The germline V gene encodes CDR1 SGHAT and CDR2 FQNNGV. The CDR3 is 13 amino acids. Trimming left V 0 bases short and J 8 bases short, with 10 bases between. CDR3 residues: CASSLDPQGGYTF. CDR3 coding DNA: TGTGCCAGCAGCTTAGATCCCCAGGGCGGCTACACCTTC.